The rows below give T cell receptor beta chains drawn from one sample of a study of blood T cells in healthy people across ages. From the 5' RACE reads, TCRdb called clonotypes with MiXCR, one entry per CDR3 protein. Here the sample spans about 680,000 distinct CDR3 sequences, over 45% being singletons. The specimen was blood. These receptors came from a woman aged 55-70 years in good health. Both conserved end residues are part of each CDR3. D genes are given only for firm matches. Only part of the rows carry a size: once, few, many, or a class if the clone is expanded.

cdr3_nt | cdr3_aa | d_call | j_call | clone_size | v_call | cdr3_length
TGTGCCAGCAGTTCCCAGGACAGGAGTCTGAACACTGAAGCTTTCTTT | CASSSQDRSLNTEAFF | TRBD1 | TRBJ1-1 | once | TRBV28 | 16
TGTGCCAGCAGCCAGAGGACAGGCGGAGGCTCCTACGAGCAGTACTTC | CASSQRTGGGSYEQYF | TRBD1 | TRBJ2-7 | few | TRBV7-2 | 16
TGTGCCAGCACTTACGGGAATGAGCAGTTCTTC | CASTYGNEQFF | NA | TRBJ2-1 | few | TRBV6-2/TRBV6-3 | 11
TGTGCCAGCAGCGACGACAGTAGCAATCAGCCCCAGCATTTT | CASSDDSSNQPQHF | NA | TRBJ1-5 | NA | TRBV6-5 | 14
TGTGCCAGCAGTTTAGGGCTCCGGGGGTATGGCTACACCTTC | CASSLGLRGYGYTF | NA | TRBJ1-2 | NA | TRBV28 | 14
TGTGCCAGCACCGACGGGCCCGGAGGCTATGGCTACACCTTC | CASTDGPGGYGYTF | NA | TRBJ1-2 | NA | TRBV6-2/TRBV6-3 | 14
TGTGCCAGCGGCCGGGACACAACTTACACAGATACGCAGTATTTT | CASGRDTTYTDTQYF | NA | TRBJ2-3 | NA | TRBV11-2 | 15
TGCAGCGGTTCCTCAGGGGTGGACTACGAGCAGTACTTC | CSGSSGVDYEQYF | NA | TRBJ2-7 | NA | TRBV29-1 | 13
TGTGCCAGCAGCGTAGACCCCGGTTGGACATACAATGAGCAGTTCTTC | CASSVDPGWTYNEQFF | NA | TRBJ2-1 | few | TRBV9 | 16
TGCAGCACCCGGAGGGTAACGGATGGCTACACCTTC | CSTRRVTDGYTF | NA | TRBJ1-2 | NA | TRBV29-1 | 12
TGCGCCAGCAAGGGGTTCAATGAGCAGTTCTTC | CASKGFNEQFF | NA | TRBJ2-1 | NA | TRBV4-1 | 11
TGCGCCAGCAGCCAGCGAATTGGGCAGGGGGCTAACTATGGCTACACCTTC | CASSQRIGQGANYGYTF | TRBD1 | TRBJ1-2 | few | TRBV4-1 | 17
TGCAGTGCTAGAGTCCGGGACAGGCCCTACAATGAGCAGTTCTTC | CSARVRDRPYNEQFF | TRBD1 | TRBJ2-1 | NA | TRBV20-1 | 15
TGTGCCAGCAGTCACCCCGGCGGGAGGGGAGCCAAAAACATTCAGTACTTC | CASSHPGGRGAKNIQYF | TRBD2 | TRBJ2-4 | few | TRBV12-3/TRBV12-4 | 17
TGTGCCAGCAGCTTTACAAACAGGGGATCTAACTATGGCTACACCTTC | CASSFTNRGSNYGYTF | TRBD1 | TRBJ1-2 | NA | TRBV6-5 | 16
TGCGCCAGCGCGAGAAGCTATTACCGGGACTTTACTCTTACCCAGTACTTC | CASARSYYRDFTLTQYF | NA | TRBJ2-5 | NA | TRBV10-2 | 17
TGTGCCAGCAGCCCTCCTTCAGGGACCGCTGAAGCTTTCTTT | CASSPPSGTAEAFF | NA | TRBJ1-1 | few | TRBV2 | 14
TGTGCCACCAGTGCCAACGAGGACTACGCCTCGGATGAGCAGTACTTC | CATSANEDYASDEQYF | NA | TRBJ2-7 | NA | TRBV24-1 | 16
TGTGCCAGCAGCTTAACGGCCCTCTCCGGTTCACCCCTCCACTTT | CASSLTALSGSPLHF | NA | TRBJ1-6 | NA | TRBV7-2 | 15
TGCAGTGCTGGGTCAGGGGTTCCGGGTCAGCCCCAGCATTTT | CSAGSGVPGQPQHF | NA | TRBJ1-5 | few | TRBV20-1 | 14
TGTGCCAGCAGACCCGGACAGGGACCCTACAATGAGCAGTTCTTC | CASRPGQGPYNEQFF | TRBD1 | TRBJ2-1 | NA | TRBV6-2/TRBV6-3 | 15
TGTGCCAGCAGTGGGCGGATGGGAAAAGAGACCCAGTACTTC | CASSGRMGKETQYF | NA | TRBJ2-5 | few | TRBV6-2/TRBV6-3 | 14
TGTGCCAGCAGCCTCGCTGGGGGTTACATTTACGAGCAGTACTTC | CASSLAGGYIYEQYF | NA | TRBJ2-7 | few | TRBV7-2 | 15
TGTGCCAGCAGCTTAACGGCGGGAAGCTCCTACAATGAGCAGTACTTC | CASSLTAGSSYNEQYF | NA | TRBJ2-7 | NA | TRBV7-3 | 16
TGCGCCAGCAGCTTGGACCTTTATGGCGAGCAGTACTTC | CASSLDLYGEQYF | NA | TRBJ2-7 | few | TRBV5-1 | 13
TGTGCCAGCACAGGGAACTTGGAGACAGATACGCAGTATTTT | CASTGNLETDTQYF | NA | TRBJ2-3 | NA | TRBV28 | 14
TGTGCCAGCTCGCGGGAAGGGCATACGCAGTATTTT | CASSREGHTQYF | NA | TRBJ2-3 | NA | TRBV12-3/TRBV12-4 | 12
TGCGCCAGCAGCTTCACGACAGGGGGTGAGCAGTTCTTC | CASSFTTGGEQFF | TRBD1 | TRBJ2-1 | once | TRBV5-1 | 13
TGTGCCAGCAGCTTTCAGGGAAAGGAGGCCCAGTACTTC | CASSFQGKEAQYF | NA | TRBJ2-5 | NA | TRBV7-2 | 13
TGCGCCAGCAGCCACCGAGCGGAGGGGACCCACGAGCAGTACTTC | CASSHRAEGTHEQYF | NA | TRBJ2-7 | NA | TRBV4-3 | 15
TGCAGTGCCATTGAACAGGGGTGGACTGAAGCTTTCTTT | CSAIEQGWTEAFF | TRBD1 | TRBJ1-1 | NA | TRBV20-1 | 13
TGCGCCAGCAGCCCGACTCCCCCCAACACCGGGGAGCTGTTTTTT | CASSPTPPNTGELFF | NA | TRBJ2-2 | NA | TRBV5-1 | 15
TGTGCCAGCAGCTTGGGACAGTACTATGGCTACACCTTC | CASSLGQYYGYTF | TRBD1 | TRBJ1-2 | NA | TRBV12-3/TRBV12-4 | 13
TGTGCCAGCAGCCCGAGAACGGGACAGCACCAAGAGACCCAGTACTTC | CASSPRTGQHQETQYF | TRBD1 | TRBJ2-5 | NA | TRBV7-2 | 16
TGCAGTGCCTGGGACTCCCGCACAGATACGCAGTATTTT | CSAWDSRTDTQYF | NA | TRBJ2-3 | few | TRBV20-1 | 13
TGTGCCAGCAGTGGGGTGACTTCGGGCACAGATACGCAGTATTTT | CASSGVTSGTDTQYF | NA | TRBJ2-3 | NA | TRBV27 | 15
TGTGCCAGCAGTGAAGTAGCGGGAGGGGGGAGGGATACGCAGTATTTT | CASSEVAGGGRDTQYF | TRBD2 | TRBJ2-3 | NA | TRBV6-1 | 16
TGTGCCAGCAGTCCGAGAGGACTAGCGGGAGAGGAGACCCAGTACTTC | CASSPRGLAGEETQYF | TRBD2 | TRBJ2-5 | few | TRBV12-3/TRBV12-4 | 16
TGTGCCAGCAGCTCCCGGCCGGGGGCAACTAATGAAAAACTGTTTTTT | CASSSRPGATNEKLFF | NA | TRBJ1-4 | few | TRBV11-2 | 16
TGTGCCAGCAGCCAATGGGAGGGGGCCAAACTGTTTTTT | CASSQWEGAKLFF | TRBD1 | TRBJ1-4 | few | TRBV7-2 | 13
TGTGCCAGCAGTGAATCGGCAGGGTACCTCGAGGAGCAGTTCTTC | CASSESAGYLEEQFF | NA | TRBJ2-1 | NA | TRBV6-1 | 15
TGTGCCACTAAACTGACAGCCGATAGCAATCAGCCCCAGCATTTT | CATKLTADSNQPQHF | NA | TRBJ1-5 | NA | TRBV6-5 | 15
TGCAGTGCTCCTACCCAGGACCGTTCCTACGAGCAGTACTTC | CSAPTQDRSYEQYF | NA | TRBJ2-7 | NA | TRBV20-1 | 14
TGTGCCAGCAGCGTAGAGGGGACTACCGGAGAGACCCAGTACTTC | CASSVEGTTGETQYF | TRBD2 | TRBJ2-5 | few | TRBV9 | 15
TGTGCCAGCAGTTTGATCGGGACGGAAGAGACCCAGTACTTC | CASSLIGTEETQYF | NA | TRBJ2-5 | NA | TRBV28 | 14
TGCGCCAGCAGCCGCCGGCTGGGCGGGAGGGACTATGGCTACACCTTC | CASSRRLGGRDYGYTF | NA | TRBJ1-2 | few | TRBV4-3 | 16
TGTGCCAGCAGCTCAGTTCATGAGGGCGGGGACCCGACGTTAAAGTTCTTC | CASSSVHEGGDPTLKFF | NA | TRBJ2-1 | NA | TRBV7-2 | 17
TGTGCCAGCAGCCCGACTAGCGGGATGGCTACAGATACGCAGTATTTT | CASSPTSGMATDTQYF | TRBD2 | TRBJ2-3 | NA | TRBV27 | 16
TGCAGTGCTAGAACCTGGGACAGCTACGAGCAGTACTTC | CSARTWDSYEQYF | TRBD1 | TRBJ2-7 | NA | TRBV20-1 | 13
TGTGCCAGCAGCCAGGGGACTAGCGGGTTAGCCTACGAGCAGTACTTC | CASSQGTSGLAYEQYF | TRBD2 | TRBJ2-7 | NA | TRBV11-2 | 16